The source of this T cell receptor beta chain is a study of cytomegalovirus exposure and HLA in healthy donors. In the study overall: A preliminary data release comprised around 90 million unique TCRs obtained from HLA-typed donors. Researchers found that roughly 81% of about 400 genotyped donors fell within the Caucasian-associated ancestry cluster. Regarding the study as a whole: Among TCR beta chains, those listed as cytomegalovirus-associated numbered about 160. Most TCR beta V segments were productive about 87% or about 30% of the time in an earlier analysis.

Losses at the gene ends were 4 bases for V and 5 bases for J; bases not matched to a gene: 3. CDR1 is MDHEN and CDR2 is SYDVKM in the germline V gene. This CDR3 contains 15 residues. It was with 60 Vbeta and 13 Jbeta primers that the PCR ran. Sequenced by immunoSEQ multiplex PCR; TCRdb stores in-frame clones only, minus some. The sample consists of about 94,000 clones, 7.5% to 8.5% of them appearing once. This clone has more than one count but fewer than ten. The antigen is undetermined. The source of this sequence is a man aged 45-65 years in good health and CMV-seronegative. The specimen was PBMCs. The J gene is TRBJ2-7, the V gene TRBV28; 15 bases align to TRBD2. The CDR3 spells CASSWTSGGANEQYF. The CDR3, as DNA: TGTGCCAGCAGTTGGACTAGCGGGGGGGCAAACGAGCAGTACTTC.